Below are 27 T cell receptor beta chains sequenced from a single sample in a study of blood T cell repertoires in COVID-19. The data were produced by immunoSEQ multiplex PCR, yet TCRdb's version contains in-frame clones alone and is incomplete. The sample shows about 320,000 clones, under 95% of them seen only once. The sample comprised PBMCs or T cells enriched from blood (not recorded which). All receptors derive from a man aged 60 to 69 who had recovered from COVID-19.

CDR3 sequence reads: CASSLEVAGGPNEQFF. The CDR3 bases are TGTGCCAGCAGCTTAGAAGTCGCGGGAGGGCCGAATGAGCAGTTCTTC. The chain couples TRBV7-9 to TRBJ2-1; 9 bases agree with TRBD2. The CDR3 length is 16 residues. CDR1 SEHNR and CDR2 FQNEAQ come from the germline V gene (reference sequence). The junction had 8 bases not matched to a gene; V was cut back by 1 base and J by 7 bases. Filled out from reference TRBV7-9 and TRBJ2-1, the complete variable domain reads DTGVSQNPRHKITKRGQNVTFRCDPISEHNRLYWYRQTLGQGPEFLTYFQNEAQLEKSRLLSDRFSAERPKGSFSTLEIQRTEQGDSAMYLCASSLEVAGGPNEQFFGPGTRLTVL.

This clone was observed once. The chain recombines TRBV7-6 with TRBJ1-1; D is perhaps TRBD1 (5 bases). The ends were cut back, 2 bases at V and 4 bases at J, with 14 bases in the middle. Germline loops: CDR1 SGHVS, CDR2 FNYEAQ. This CDR3 region has 15 residues. CDR3 DNA: TGTGCCAGCAGCTTAAAAGCGGGCAGGGCCACTGAAGCTTTCTTT. Its translation is CASSLKAGRATEAFF.

J is TRBJ2-3 and V is TRBV18; possible D gene TRBD1, 6 bases. Trimming stripped 5 bases from V and 5 bases from J, with 11 bases between. The CDR3 runs 13 residues. Germline V gene sequence: CDR1 KGHSH, CDR2 LQKENI. CDR3 in DNA: TGTGCCAGCTCATACACAGGGCGAGATACGCAGTATTTT. This gives the protein CASSYTGRDTQYF.

The chain has TRBV10-3 and TRBJ1-3; D is unresolved. The CDR3 runs to 15 residues. V dropped 0 bases and J dropped 6 bases, with 12 bases sitting between them. CDR1 is ENHRY, CDR2 SYGVKD, per germline. CDR3 sequence reads: CAISESNPSQNTIYF. CDR3 in DNA: TGTGCCATCAGTGAGTCGAACCCCTCACAAAACACCATATATTTT.

The genes are TRBV2 and TRBJ1-6; weak D call: TRBD1 (6 bases). Germline V gives CDR1 SNHLY, CDR2 FYNNEI. The V end was cut by 5 bases, the J end by 0 bases, with 17 bases between. This CDR3 has 18 residues. The CDR3 DNA follows: TGTGCCAGCAGTTTCCTGACAGGCAAGAGCTCCTATAATTCACCCCTCCACTTT. The encoded protein is CASSFLTGKSSYNSPLHF.

The rearrangement uses TRBV6-5 and TRBJ2-5; 7 bases are a match to TRBD1. CDR1 and CDR2 from the germline V gene are MNHEY and SVGAGI. V shed 7 bases, J shed 5 bases, and the junction held 13 bases outside the gene matches. CDR3 length: 15 residues. The CDR3 DNA is TGTGCCAGCATAACTACAGGGGTTCGGAGGGAGACCCAGTACTTC. Its translation: CASITTGVRRETQYF.

CDR3: CATKRQGANEKLFF. CDR3 bases: TGTGCCACCAAGAGACAGGGGGCAAATGAAAAACTGTTTTTT. The chain employs TRBV19 and TRBJ1-4; TRBD1 aligns across 10 bases. This CDR3 comprises 14 residues. The germline V gene encodes CDR1 LNHDA and CDR2 SQIVND (reference sequence). V was clipped by 10 bases and J by 5 bases; unmatched bases: 7.

CDR3 bases: TGTGCTAGTGGTTTGGCGCTTGTAGAGAATGGCTACACCTTC. This codes for CASGLALVENGYTF. The chain uses TRBV12-5 and TRBJ1-2; no reliable D call. CDR1 and CDR2 from the germline V gene are LGHNT and FRNRAP. The CDR3 runs to 14 residues. Trimming left V 1 base short and J 6 bases short, with 12 bases between.

V gene TRBV2 combines with J gene TRBJ1-6; TRBD1 is a possible D gene (6 bases). Trimming removed 6 bases from V and 11 bases from J, with 20 bases in between. The V gene's germline CDR1 is SNHLY and CDR2 FYNNEI. The CDR3 length is 15 residues. The CDR3 DNA reads as TGTGCCAGCAGGGACCAGGGAGGGGGGTCGGCACCCCTCCACTTT. It codes for CASRDQGGGSAPLHF. Drawing the rest from reference TRBV2 and TRBJ1-6, the complete variable domain is EPEVTQTPSHQVTQMGQEVILRCVPISNHLYFYWYRQILGQKVEFLVSFYNNEISEKSEIFDDQFSVERPDGSNFTLKIRSTKLEDSAMYFCASRDQGGGSAPLHFGNGTRLTVT.

V gene TRBV5-1 combines with J gene TRBJ1-1; no reliable D call. The V end was cut by 5 bases, the J end by 1 base, with 12 bases between. CDR3 length: 14 residues. From germline, CDR1 is SGHRS and CDR2 YFSETQ. CDR3 loop: CASRVSPGNTEAFF. DNA of the CDR3: TGCGCCAGCAGAGTCAGCCCAGGGAACACTGAAGCTTTCTTT.

The chain employs TRBV24-1 and TRBJ1-3; unclear D gene. This CDR3 has 14 amino acids. V gave up 1 base and J gave up 3 bases, with 6 bases separating them. Germline V gene data show CDR1 as KGHDR and CDR2 as SFDVKD. The CDR3 DNA reads TGTGCCACCAGTGATTTCCCCCATGGAAACACCATATATTTT. Translating it yields CATSDFPHGNTIYF.

The rearrangement uses TRBV2 and TRBJ2-3; D might be TRBD2 (5 bases). The V gene's germline CDR1 is SNHLY and CDR2 FYNNEI. The CDR3 loop spans 13 amino acids. Trimming took off 10 bases at V and 2 bases at J, with 13 bases between the two ends. CDR3 residues: CAKQSGYTDTQYF. CDR3 nucleotide sequence: TGTGCCAAACAAAGCGGTTACACAGATACGCAGTATTTT.

The chain has TRBV7-3 and TRBJ2-7; the D gene is possibly TRBD2 (5 bases). CDR1 SGHTA and CDR2 FQGTGA come from the germline V gene. Trimming left V 5 bases short and J 6 bases short, with 14 bases between. The CDR3 covers 13 residues. The CDR3 sequence: CASSQGTAGEQYF. The CDR3 DNA sequence: TGTGCCAGCAGCCAAGGAACCGCGGGCGAGCAGTACTTC.

This chain links TRBV30 with TRBJ1-6; D is perhaps TRBD1 (6 bases). CDR1 and CDR2 from the germline V gene are GTSNPN and SVGIG (reference sequence). The CDR3 has 13 amino acids. V gave up 5 bases and J gave up 7 bases, with 12 bases separating them. CDR3 DNA: TGTGCCTGGGGACAGTCCCAAAATTCACCCCTCCACTTT. It encodes CAWGQSQNSPLHF.

V usage is TRBV5-1 and J usage is TRBJ2-3, with 8 bases matching TRBD1. This CDR3 has 16 residues. The V gene's germline CDR1 is SGHRS and CDR2 YFSETQ. J gave up 2 bases and V 4 bases, and 9 bases lay outside the gene matches. CDR3 amino acids: CASSINQGAHTDTQYF. CDR3 nucleotide sequence: TGCGCCAGCAGCATAAACCAGGGGGCACACACAGATACGCAGTATTTT. Together with reference TRBV5-1 and TRBJ2-3, the CDR3 gives the full variable domain: KAGVTQTPRYLIKTRGQQVTLSCSPISGHRSVSWYQQTPGQGLQFLFEYFSETQRNKGNFPGRFSGRQFSNSRSEMNVSTLELGDSALYLCASSINQGAHTDTQYFGPGTRLTVL.

The chain uses TRBV6-5 and TRBJ1-6; D is perhaps TRBD1 (6 bases). Trimming took off 8 bases at V and 7 bases at J, with 12 bases between the two ends. The germline V gene encodes CDR1 MNHEY and CDR2 SVGAGI. The CDR3 has 13 residues. For the CDR3, the DNA is TGTGCCAGCTGGGGGCAGATAAATTCACCCCTCCACTTT. The encoded protein is CASWGQINSPLHF.

V gene TRBV5-1 combines with J gene TRBJ2-5; 11 nucleotides align to TRBD2. V was pared by 0 bases and J by 5 bases, with 12 bases of the junction left unmatched. Per germline, CDR1 SGHRS and CDR2 YFSETQ. This CDR3 is 18 amino acids long. The chain's CDR3 is CASSLEVLAGGRSETQYF. The CDR3 nucleotides read TGCGCCAGCAGCTTGGAGGTGCTAGCGGGAGGCCGGAGCGAGACCCAGTACTTC. Complete variable domain (other parts from reference TRBV5-1 and TRBJ2-5): KAGVTQTPRYLIKTRGQQVTLSCSPISGHRSVSWYQQTPGQGLQFLFEYFSETQRNKGNFPGRFSGRQFSNSRSEMNVSTLELGDSALYLCASSLEVLAGGRSETQYFGPGTRLLVL.

DNA of the CDR3: TGTGCCTGGGGAGGGCAGGGGGCTTCTTCACCCCTCCACTTT. It is translated as CAWGGQGASSPLHF. V usage is TRBV30 and J usage is TRBJ1-6; 8 positions agree with TRBD1. The junction had 9 bases not matched to a gene; V was cut back by 5 bases and J by 9 bases. Germline CDR1 and CDR2: GTSNPN and SVGIG (reference sequence). The CDR3 consists of 14 residues.

The genes are TRBV7-2 and TRBJ1-2, with 8 bases aligning to TRBD1. The V gene end was trimmed by 5 bases and the J gene end by 8 bases; junction bases not matched to a gene: 10. CDR3 length equals 14 residues. The germline V gene encodes CDR1 SGHTA and CDR2 FQGNSA. CDR3 bases: TGTGCCAGCAGCCCAACACGGACAGGGCGCGGCTACACCTTC. Translation gives CASSPTRTGRGYTF.

In regard to this clone: Different DNA sequences within this sample yield the same CDR3. The J gene is TRBJ1-1, the V gene TRBV9; D unclear. V lost 0 bases, J lost 5 bases, and 8 bases lay in between. The CDR3 has 13 amino acids. Germline lookup yields CDR1 SGDLS and CDR2 YYNGEE. The chain's CDR3 is CASSVGGRTEAFF. As DNA, the CDR3 is TGTGCCAGCAGCGTAGGTGGGAGGACTGAAGCTTTCTTT.

CDR3 sequence reads: CASSLGRTSGRRNEQFF. CDR3 in DNA: TGTGCCAGCAGCTTAGGCCGGACTAGCGGGAGAAGGAATGAGCAGTTCTTC. V usage is TRBV13 and J usage is TRBJ2-1; the match to TRBD2 covers 13 bases. CDR1 and CDR2 (germline): PRHDT, FYEKMQ (reference sequence). The CDR3 contains 17 residues. V lost 0 bases to trimming and J lost 7 bases; unmatched junction nucleotides: 6.

The chain carries TRBV7-8 and TRBJ1-5; tentatively, D is TRBD1 (5 bases). The CDR3 is 14 residues long. V was trimmed by 2 bases and J by 4 bases, leaving 9 bases between them. Germline V gene data show CDR1 as SGHVS and CDR2 as FQNEAQ. The CDR3 DNA reads TGTGCCAGCAGCTTATCCGACAGAAATCAGCCCCAGCATTTT. The encoded protein is CASSLSDRNQPQHF.

The chain has TRBV6-2 or TRBV6-3 and TRBJ2-7; perhaps TRBD1 as D (6 bases). This CDR3 spans 16 amino acids. Between the trimmed V and J ends, which lost 0 bases and 3 bases, there was a span of 15 bases. Germline V gene sequence: CDR1 MNHEY, CDR2 SVGEGT. CDR3 in amino acids: CASSYSRTGKNYEQYF. CDR3 in DNA: TGTGCCAGCAGTTACTCGAGAACAGGGAAGAACTACGAGCAGTACTTC.

The chain employs TRBV28 and TRBJ1-5, with TRBD1 matching over 9 bases. Per the germline V gene, CDR1 is MDHEN and CDR2 is SYDVKM. CDR3 length: 15 residues. V gave up 7 bases and J gave up 6 bases; unmatched junction bases: 10. CDR3 sequence (DNA): TGTGCCAGCATCCCACAGGGGGCTGGGAGTCAGCCCCAGCATTTT. Its protein is CASIPQGAGSQPQHF.

CDR3 residues: CSVDYRGGQTQYF. CDR3 nucleotide sequence: TGCAGCGTTGATTATCGGGGGGGACAGACCCAGTACTTC. The rearrangement links TRBV29-1 to TRBJ2-5; the match to TRBD2 covers 8 bases. This CDR3 spans 13 amino acids. CDR1 and CDR2 (germline): SQVTM, ANQGSEA. The ends lost 3 bases at V and 6 bases at J; junction bases unmatched: 6.

V is TRBV7-3 and J is TRBJ1-1; maybe TRBD1 (6 bases). V was pared by 2 bases and J by 1 base, with 11 bases between. From germline, CDR1 is SGHTA and CDR2 FQGTGA. CDR3 length equals 15 residues. The CDR3 sequence: CASSLVGGENTEAFF. The CDR3 DNA sequence: TGTGCCAGCAGCTTAGTAGGGGGAGAGAACACTGAAGCTTTCTTT.

The chain couples TRBV7-2 to TRBJ2-1, with 8 nucleotides matching TRBD2. The CDR3 is made up of 14 amino acids. Germline V gene data show CDR1 as SGHTA and CDR2 as FQGNSA. Trimming cost V 7 bases and J 5 bases; bases outside gene matches: 7. The chain's CDR3 is CASTLGGAHNEQFF. CDR3 sequence (DNA): TGTGCCAGCACTCTCGGGGGGGCCCACAATGAGCAGTTCTTC.